Shown below are 29 T cell receptor beta chains from a single sample sequenced in a study of blood T cell repertoires in COVID-19. Some clones are missing from TCRdb's copy, which holds only in-frame ones; the method was immunoSEQ multiplex PCR. Of under 300,000 clones in the sample, approximately 90% were seen once. Sequenced material: PBMCs or T cells enriched from blood (not recorded which). The origin of the receptors is a human donor in a cohort exposed to, infected with or recovered from COVID-19 (not recorded which). The donor label of this sample is uncertain.

V gene TRBV7-9 combines with J gene TRBJ2-1; D may be TRBD2 (6 bases). The V end was cut by 5 bases, the J end by 6 bases, with 20 bases between. The CDR3 sequence is 16 residues long. CDR1 and CDR2 from the germline V gene are SEHNR and FQNEAQ (reference sequence). The CDR3 sequence is CASSPQLASALNEQFF. CDR3 coding DNA: TGTGCCAGCAGCCCGCAACTAGCCTCCGCCCTCAATGAGCAGTTCTTC.

In nucleotides, the CDR3 is TGTGCCAGCTCAACAGCCGATGAAAAACTGTTTTTT. This codes for CASSTADEKLFF. The chain couples TRBV12-3 or TRBV12-4 to TRBJ1-4; D unclear. Trimming removed 8 bases at V and 6 bases at J, with 10 bases between. CDR3 size: 12 residues.

The rearrangement uses TRBV5-1 and TRBJ2-1; maybe TRBD2 (5 bases). CDR3 length equals 12 residues. The V gene lost 3 bases and the J gene lost 7 bases, with 8 bases spanning the gap. Germline loops: CDR1 SGHRS, CDR2 YFSETQ. CDR3 in amino acids: CASSSLGNEQFF. CDR3 DNA sequence: TGCGCCAGCAGCTCACTAGGGAATGAGCAGTTCTTC.

The genes are TRBV4-2 and TRBJ1-4, with TRBD1 as a possible D gene (6 bases). Germline V gene lookup returns CDR1 LGHNA and CDR2 YNFKEQ. This CDR3 is built from 15 residues. The germline V and J ends were trimmed by 7 bases and 0 bases, with 12 bases remaining between them. The CDR3 nucleotides read TGTGCCAGCACCTCGGGACATGCAACTAATGAAAAACTGTTTTTT. This translates into CASTSGHATNEKLFF.

This sequence joins TRBV9 and TRBJ2-3, with TRBD2 identical over 10 bases. With 1 base clipped from V and 0 bases from J, the junction kept 5 bases outside the gene matches. The CDR3 has 17 residues. Germline V gene lookup returns CDR1 SGDLS and CDR2 YYNGEE. Here the CDR3 reads CASSVRGTSVSTDTQYF. The CDR3, as DNA: TGTGCCAGCAGCGTAAGAGGGACTAGCGTTAGCACAGATACGCAGTATTTT.

The CDR3 DNA is TGTGCCAGTAGACGGGACAGGGGAACGTACGAGCAGTACTTC. This sequence encodes CASRRDRGTYEQYF. The rearrangement uses TRBV19 and TRBJ2-7; 10 positions agree with TRBD1. Germline CDR1 LNHDA, CDR2 SQIVND (reference sequence). The CDR3 runs to 14 residues. J lost 4 bases, V lost 6 bases, and 6 bases had no gene match.

V gene TRBV7-2 combines with J gene TRBJ2-3; 11 bases are shared with TRBD2. CDR3 size: 16 residues. The trim removed 5 bases at V and 3 bases at J, leaving 7 bases unmatched. Germline V gene lookup returns CDR1 SGHTA and CDR2 FQGNSA. CDR3 nucleotide sequence: TGTGCCAGCAGCCCGATAGCGGGGGGGCCGACAGATACGCAGTATTTT. It yields the protein CASSPIAGGPTDTQYF.

The chain employs TRBV4-1 and TRBJ1-5, with TRBD1 matching over 10 bases. CDR1 and CDR2 from the germline V gene are MGHRA and YSYEKL. V lost 4 bases, J lost 3 bases, and 3 bases stayed unmatched. The CDR3 consists of 15 residues. CDR3 DNA: TGCGCCAGCAGCCCGGACAGGGGGAACAATCAGCCCCAGCATTTT. This gives the protein CASSPDRGNNQPQHF.

V is TRBV30 and J is TRBJ2-7; TRBD1 agrees at 7 bases. The CDR3 is 13 residues long. V gave up 3 bases and J gave up 0 bases; unmatched junction bases: 2. Germline V gene lookup returns CDR1 GTSNPN and CDR2 SVGIG (reference sequence). The CDR3 here is CAWSTGVSYEQYF. CDR3 in DNA: TGTGCCTGGAGCACAGGGGTCTCCTACGAGCAGTACTTC.

In nucleotides, the CDR3 is TGTGCCAGCAGCTTAAGGGGAGGGAGTGGGGACAATGAGCAGTTCTTC. Residues: CASSLRGGSGDNEQFF. V usage is TRBV7-3 and J usage is TRBJ2-1; 7 bases are shared with TRBD2. This CDR3 has 16 residues. Germline V lookup: CDR1 SGHTA, CDR2 FQGTGA. V trimming: 1 base; J trimming: 5 bases; junction bases outside the gene matches: 8.

The rearrangement joins TRBV27 to TRBJ1-2, with TRBD1 matching 7 bases. The trim removed 0 bases at V and 8 bases at J, leaving 6 bases unmatched. The CDR3 runs to 14 residues. CDR1 and CDR2 (germline): MNHEY, SMNVEV (reference sequence). CDR3 nucleotides: TGTGCCAGCAGTTTATCGAGGCCAGGGGGAGGCTACACCTTC. The encoded protein is CASSLSRPGGGYTF.

This chain connects TRBV5-6 to TRBJ2-7; weak D call: TRBD2 (6 bases). The CDR3 length is 13 residues. From germline, CDR1 is SGHDT and CDR2 YYEEEE. V was cut by 7 bases and J by 2 bases, with 13 bases left in between. Here the CDR3 DNA reads TGTGCCAGCCGCCGGCGGGGAACCTACGAGCAGTACTTC. It is translated as CASRRRGTYEQYF.

This rearrangement joins TRBV13 to TRBJ2-3, with 8 bases matching TRBD2. The CDR3 consists of 15 residues. Germline V CDR1 and CDR2: PRHDT, FYEKMQ (reference sequence). Trimming cost V 0 bases and J 3 bases; bases outside gene matches: 2. As DNA, the CDR3 is TGTGCCAGCAGCTTAGGCGGGGGGGCAACAGATACGCAGTATTTT. Translating gives CASSLGGGATDTQYF.

The chain uses TRBV9 and TRBJ1-5; 7 nucleotides agree with TRBD1. Looked up from germline, CDR1 is SGDLS and CDR2 is YYNGEE. The CDR3 has 15 amino acids. After removal of 4 bases from V and 3 bases from J, the junction contained 7 bases not matched to a gene. CDR3: CASSRQGLDNQPQHF. For the CDR3, the DNA is TGTGCCAGCAGCAGACAGGGACTGGACAATCAGCCCCAGCATTTT.

This chain uses TRBV9 with TRBJ2-5; TRBD1 aligns across 8 bases. The CDR3 contains 15 residues. The V segment lost 5 bases and the J segment 2 bases; nucleotides outside the gene matches: 8. In germline, CDR1 is SGDLS, CDR2 YYNGEE. The chain's CDR3 is CASSTSGTGQETQYF. CDR3 nucleotide sequence: TGTGCCAGCAGTACCTCAGGGACAGGACAAGAGACCCAGTACTTC.

The rearrangement uses TRBV14 and TRBJ2-6; D remains unclear. The CDR3 consists of 16 residues. Germline loops: CDR1 SGHDN, CDR2 FVKESK. Trimming took 0 bases from V and 6 from J, leaving 12 bases between them. The CDR3 bases are TGTGCCAGCAGCCAAGAATACCCTCGAGAGGCCAACGTCCTGACTTTC. This gives the protein CASSQEYPREANVLTF.

This clone was detected once. This chain uses TRBV20-1 with TRBJ2-5, with TRBD2 identical over 7 bases. The CDR3 contains 10 residues. The ends lost 6 bases at V and 7 bases at J; junction bases unmatched: 2. Germline CDR1 reads DFQATT; CDR2 reads SNEGSKA (reference sequence). CDR3 sequence reads: CSAGEGTQYF. For the CDR3, the DNA is TGCAGTGCCGGGGAGGGGACCCAGTACTTC.

The chain combines TRBV6-2 or TRBV6-3 with TRBJ1-1; D gene ambiguous. This CDR3 spans 14 amino acids. Between the trimmed V and J ends, which lost 4 bases and 2 bases, there was a span of 11 bases. Germline loops: CDR1 MNHEY, CDR2 SVGEGT. The CDR3 region is CASSSGGSNTEAFF. CDR3 nucleotide sequence: TGTGCCAGCAGTTCCGGAGGGTCCAACACTGAAGCTTTCTTT.

The chain has TRBV7-3 and TRBJ2-7, with 10 nucleotides matching TRBD2. CDR3 size: 15 residues. The V and J ends lost 2 bases and 4 bases, in that order; junction bases with no gene match: 5. Germline values: CDR1 SGHTA, CDR2 FQGTGA. Written as DNA, the CDR3 is TGTGCCAGCAGCTTATATAGCGGGGGGCCGTACGAGCAGTACTTC. It translates to CASSLYSGGPYEQYF.

This clone was picked up a small number of times. The V and J genes are TRBV9 and TRBJ1-1; no firm D call. This CDR3 has 13 amino acids. Germline-derived CDR1 and CDR2 are SGDLS and YYNGEE. V lost 3 bases to trimming and J lost 4 bases, with 10 bases between them. The CDR3 sequence: CASSGAHGTEAFF. In nucleotides, the CDR3 is TGTGCCAGCAGCGGAGCCCATGGCACTGAAGCTTTCTTT.

This sequence joins TRBV18 and TRBJ2-5; D not certain. Per the germline V gene, CDR1 is KGHSH and CDR2 is LQKENI. CDR3 length: 13 residues. The germline V and J ends were trimmed by 2 bases and 5 bases, with 9 bases remaining between them. CDR3 region: CASSPGLAETQYF. CDR3 coding DNA: TGTGCCAGCTCACCAGGGCTCGCTGAGACCCAGTACTTC.

The rearrangement links TRBV7-9 to TRBJ1-5; no firm D call. This CDR3 is 14 amino acids long. The ends were cut back, 3 bases at V and 2 bases at J, with 8 bases in the middle. Germline-derived CDR1 and CDR2 are SEHNR and FQNEAQ (reference sequence). CDR3 loop: CASSFGVRNQPQHF. CDR3 DNA sequence: TGTGCCAGCAGCTTCGGGGTACGCAATCAGCCCCAGCATTTT.

The chain uses TRBV6-5 and TRBJ1-2; 7 nucleotides match TRBD1. Unmatched junction bases numbered 6, after V lost 8 bases and J lost 6 bases. Germline loops: CDR1 MNHEY, CDR2 SVGAGI. This CDR3 region has 12 residues. CDR3 amino acids: CASFRTGDGYTF. In nucleotides, the CDR3 is TGTGCCAGCTTTCGGACAGGCGATGGCTACACCTTC.

The CDR3 is CASSSWTGPYNEQFF. The CDR3 bases are TGTGCCAGCAGCTCTTGGACAGGGCCCTACAATGAGCAGTTCTTC. The V call is TRBV7-3, the J call TRBJ2-1, with 8 bases lining up with TRBD1. Looked up from germline, CDR1 is SGHTA and CDR2 is FQGTGA. J was trimmed by 2 bases and V by 4 bases; bases with no gene match: 4. This CDR3 has 15 amino acids.

This chain connects TRBV24-1 to TRBJ2-1; 7 nucleotides match TRBD2. Germline V gene sequence: CDR1 KGHDR, CDR2 SFDVKD. This CDR3 region has 14 residues. The V segment lost 4 bases and the J segment 7 bases; nucleotides outside the gene matches: 6. CDR3 DNA: TGTGCCACCAGTGACTGGGGAGGGAGGAATGAGCAGTTCTTC. Protein sequence: CATSDWGGRNEQFF.

J is TRBJ2-2 and V is TRBV19, with a possible D match to TRBD2 (7 bases). The V end was cut by 5 bases, the J end by 4 bases, with 17 bases between. Per the germline V gene, CDR1 is LNHDA and CDR2 is SQIVND (reference sequence). The CDR3 extends over 16 amino acids. CDR3 residues: CASSLAGGGSTGELFF. DNA of the CDR3: TGTGCCAGTAGTCTGGCCGGGGGCGGGAGCACCGGGGAGCTGTTTTTT.

The chain employs TRBV27 and TRBJ2-7; D not certain. CDR1 is MNHEY and CDR2 is SMNVEV in the germline V gene (reference sequence). The length of the CDR3 is 13 residues. Trimming took 4 bases from V and 5 from J, leaving 12 bases between them. The CDR3 sequence: CASSSRGSNEQYF. The CDR3 bases are TGTGCCAGCAGTTCCCGAGGTAGCAACGAGCAGTACTTC.

The chain couples TRBV5-6 to TRBJ1-3, with 7 bases identical to TRBD1. The CDR3 extends over 15 amino acids. In germline, CDR1 is SGHDT, CDR2 YYEEEE. J was trimmed by 2 bases and V by 3 bases; bases with no gene match: 5. CDR3 nucleotide sequence: TGTGCCAGCAGCTCCCCGACAGGGACTGGAAACACCATATATTTT. This translates into CASSSPTGTGNTIYF. The full variable domain, with the rest looked up from reference TRBV5-6 and TRBJ1-3, is DAGVTQSPTHLIKTRGQQVTLRCSPKSGHDTVSWYQQALGQGPQFIFQYYEEEERQRGNFPDRFSGHQFPNYSSELNVNALLLGDSALYLCASSSPTGTGNTIYFGEGSWLTVV.

This chain links TRBV4-1 with TRBJ1-1; D remains unclear. The length of the CDR3 is 13 residues. Germline lookup yields CDR1 MGHRA and CDR2 YSYEKL. V was pared by 0 bases and J by 8 bases, with 10 bases between. The CDR3, as DNA: TGCGCCAGCAGCCAAGAGGGGAGGGAAGAAGCTTTCTTT. This gives the protein CASSQEGREEAFF.